The 30 T cell receptor beta chains reported below all come from one sample, sequenced in a study of blood T cell repertoires in COVID-19. Here immunoSEQ multiplex PCR was the method, and the copy in TCRdb shows in-frame clones only, minus some. The sample has 160,000 or so clones, 83% seen once. Sequenced: peripheral blood. These receptor sequences come from a human donor in a cohort sampled during active COVID-19.

This chain uses TRBV19 with TRBJ1-4; D possibly corresponds to TRBD1 (6 bases). V dropped 4 bases and J dropped 5 bases, with 14 bases sitting between them. The germline V gene encodes CDR1 LNHDA and CDR2 SQIVND (reference sequence). This CDR3 is 15 amino acids long. CDR3 sequence (DNA): TGTGCCAGTAGTACCCTGGGGGCTACAAATGAAAAACTGTTTTTT. Translating it yields CASSTLGATNEKLFF.

The V gene is TRBV7-9, the J gene TRBJ2-5; TRBD2 aligns across 11 bases. From germline, CDR1 is SEHNR and CDR2 FQNEAQ (reference sequence). There are 16 residues in the CDR3. The trim removed 6 bases at V and 9 bases at J, leaving 15 bases unmatched. As DNA, the CDR3 is TGTGCCAGCAGGGAAACACTAGCGGGAGATCGCGGGGCCCAGTACTTC. The encoded protein is CASRETLAGDRGAQYF.

This clone appeared once. V is TRBV4-1 and J is TRBJ1-5; D is undetermined. V shed 0 bases and J shed 4 bases, with 10 bases lying between them. CDR1 and CDR2 (germline): MGHRA, YSYEKL. The CDR3 spans 15 residues. The CDR3 sequence: CASSQDSAGNQPQHF. The CDR3 nucleotides are TGCGCCAGCAGCCAAGATTCGGCGGGTAATCAGCCCCAGCATTTT.

CDR3 in amino acids: CASSRPGQEAFF. CDR3 nucleotides: TGTGCCAGCAGTAGACCGGGACAAGAAGCTTTCTTT. The chain recombines TRBV6-6 with TRBJ1-1, with D possibly being TRBD1 (6 bases). This CDR3 region has 12 residues. The V gene's germline CDR1 is MNHNY and CDR2 SVGAGI (reference sequence). The V end lost 5 bases, the J end lost 8 bases, and 12 bases lay between the germline ends.

This rearrangement joins TRBV7-2 to TRBJ2-7; 13 bases fit TRBD2. Germline V gives CDR1 SGHTA, CDR2 FQGNSA. CDR3 length: 15 residues. The J segment lost 2 bases and the V segment lost 4 bases, leaving 2 bases of the junction unmatched. CDR3 sequence: CASSSGLAGPYEQYF. In DNA form, the CDR3 reads TGTGCCAGCAGCTCGGGACTAGCGGGACCCTACGAGCAGTACTTC.

The chain uses TRBV5-6 and TRBJ2-7; tentatively, D is TRBD1 (5 bases). Germline CDR1 reads SGHDT; CDR2 reads YYEEEE. There are 13 residues in the CDR3. Trimming took off 3 bases at V and 2 bases at J, with 9 bases between the two ends. The CDR3 spells CASSSGIPYEQYF. CDR3 DNA sequence: TGTGCCAGCAGCTCAGGGATCCCCTACGAGCAGTACTTC.

The chain couples TRBV2 to TRBJ2-2; 8 nucleotides agree with TRBD1. The CDR3 contains 14 residues. The germline CDR1 and CDR2 sequences are SNHLY and FYNNEI. Losses at the gene ends were 5 bases for V and 6 bases for J; bases not matched to a gene: 5. This chain's CDR3 is CASSWTGRAGELFF. Here the CDR3 DNA reads TGTGCCAGCAGTTGGACAGGGCGGGCCGGGGAGCTGTTTTTT.

The chain recombines TRBV3-1 (or the pseudogene TRBV3-2) with TRBJ2-4; 8 positions agree with TRBD2. The germline gives CDR1 LGHDT, CDR2 YNNKEL (reference sequence). The V segment lost 4 bases and the J segment 1 base; nucleotides outside the gene matches: 3. This CDR3 has 15 residues. The CDR3 region is CASSPGGAAKNIQYF. In DNA, the CDR3 is TGTGCCAGCAGCCCCGGGGGGGCCGCCAAAAACATTCAGTACTTC.

The V and J genes are TRBV6-1 and TRBJ2-1, with TRBD1 matching over 7 bases. Germline values: CDR1 MNHNS, CDR2 SASEGT. The CDR3 has 17 amino acids. V was clipped by 2 bases and J by 4 bases; unmatched bases: 11. CDR3 region: CASSEYGPGQLYNEQFF. Written as DNA, the CDR3 is TGTGCCAGCAGTGAATATGGCCCGGGACAGCTGTACAATGAGCAGTTCTTC.

V usage is TRBV9 and J usage is TRBJ2-5; TRBD2 agrees at 13 bases. This CDR3 is 15 amino acids long. CDR1 is SGDLS, CDR2 YYNGEE, per germline. With V trimmed by 4 bases and J by 5 bases, 5 bases remained unmatched. This chain's CDR3 is CASSPGLAGSETQYF. The CDR3 nucleotides are TGTGCCAGCAGCCCGGGACTAGCGGGAAGTGAGACCCAGTACTTC.

The chain recombines TRBV10-1 with TRBJ1-1, with TRBD1 matching over 9 bases. This CDR3 has 14 residues. Germline V CDR1 and CDR2: WNHNN, SYGVQD (reference sequence). V shed 4 bases, J shed 5 bases, and the junction held 5 bases outside the gene matches. DNA for the CDR3: TGCGCCAGCAGTGCAAGACAGGGGGGGACTGAAGCTTTCTTT. The encoded protein is CASSARQGGTEAFF.

V is TRBV7-2 and J is TRBJ1-2; 7 bases are a match to TRBD1. With 5 bases clipped from V and 4 bases from J, the junction kept 10 bases outside the gene matches. Germline assignment: CDR1 SGHTA and CDR2 FQGNSA. This CDR3 region has 15 residues. The CDR3 nucleotides are TGTGCCAGCAGCATAGACAGGGCGAGGAGCTATGGCTACACCTTC. This codes for CASSIDRARSYGYTF.

This clone was detected only once. This chain joins TRBV6-5 and TRBJ2-7; 11 bases line up with TRBD2. V lost 2 bases, J lost 6 bases, and 9 bases stayed unmatched. Germline V gene sequence: CDR1 MNHEY, CDR2 SVGAGI. There are 16 residues in the CDR3. The CDR3 loop reads CASSYPSGTSGSEQYF. The CDR3 DNA follows: TGTGCCAGCAGTTACCCTTCAGGGACTAGCGGCTCCGAGCAGTACTTC.

This clone was counted only a few times. The chain joins TRBV7-9 to TRBJ2-2, with 10 nucleotides matching TRBD1. Unmatched junction bases numbered 1, after V lost 0 bases and J lost 3 bases. The CDR3 is 16 residues long. Germline values: CDR1 SEHNR, CDR2 FQNEAQ (reference sequence). In DNA, the CDR3 is TGTGCCAGCAGCTTAGCGGACAGGGGGGACACCGGGGAGCTGTTTTTT. Protein product: CASSLADRGDTGELFF.

The genes are TRBV28 and TRBJ1-5; D is undetermined. Per the germline V gene, CDR1 is MDHEN and CDR2 is SYDVKM. The CDR3 loop spans 15 amino acids. Trimming took off 7 bases at V and 4 bases at J, with 17 bases between the two ends. The CDR3 sequence is CASIPVRVWNQPQHF. The CDR3, as DNA: TGTGCCAGCATCCCGGTCCGGGTTTGGAATCAGCCCCAGCATTTT. Variable domain in full (rest from reference TRBV28 and TRBJ1-5): DVKVTQSSRYLVKRTGEKVFLECVQDMDHENMFWYRQDPGLGLRLIYFSYDVKMKEKGDIPEGYSVSREKKERFSLILESASTNQTSMYLCASIPVRVWNQPQHFGDGTRLSIL.

V gene TRBV12-3 or TRBV12-4 combines with J gene TRBJ2-7; maybe TRBD2 (5 bases). V was shortened by 6 bases and J by 4 bases, with 10 bases between the two germline ends. The CDR3 runs 12 residues. CDR3 residues: CASSPGGYEQYF. CDR3 DNA sequence: TGTGCCAGCAGCCCCGGAGGATACGAGCAGTACTTC.

This chain links TRBV6-6 with TRBJ2-7, with TRBD1 identical over 11 bases. The CDR3 covers 15 residues. The germline gives CDR1 MNHNY, CDR2 SVGAGI (reference sequence). J was trimmed by 4 bases and V by 2 bases; bases with no gene match: 4. CDR3 residues: CASSYPDRGRYEQYF. As DNA, the CDR3 is TGTGCCAGCAGTTACCCGGACAGGGGGCGGTACGAGCAGTACTTC.

This sequence joins TRBV5-6 and TRBJ2-7; D not certain. Germline loops: CDR1 SGHDT, CDR2 YYEEEE. Trimming stripped 3 bases from V and 4 bases from J, with 8 bases between. The CDR3 loop spans 12 amino acids. The CDR3 protein is CASSYQTYEQYF. CDR3 bases: TGTGCCAGCAGCTACCAGACATACGAGCAGTACTTC. Together with reference TRBV5-6 and TRBJ2-7, the CDR3 gives the full variable domain: DAGVTQSPTHLIKTRGQQVTLRCSPKSGHDTVSWYQQALGQGPQFIFQYYEEEERQRGNFPDRFSGHQFPNYSSELNVNALLLGDSALYLCASSYQTYEQYFGPGTRLTVT.

This clone was counted many times. The chain employs TRBV3-1 (or the pseudogene TRBV3-2) and TRBJ2-1, with D unclear. Deletions cut 8 bases from V and 5 bases from J, with 16 bases between. This CDR3 contains 14 residues. In germline, CDR1 is LGHDT, CDR2 YNNKEL (reference sequence). In DNA form, the CDR3 reads TGTGCCAGCGGGTCTCTACACACTAACAATGAGCAGTTCTTC. Its protein is CASGSLHTNNEQFF.

V gene TRBV28 combines with J gene TRBJ2-7, with 7 bases lining up with TRBD1. Germline CDR1 reads MDHEN; CDR2 reads SYDVKM. J lost 8 bases, V lost 7 bases, and 14 bases had no gene match. This CDR3 is built from 14 residues. As DNA, the CDR3 is TGTGCCAGCACCATCTCGGACAGGCAGGGCAAGCAGTACTTC. It translates to CASTISDRQGKQYF.

V and J are TRBV9 and TRBJ2-7, with TRBD2 identical over 7 bases. The V gene end was trimmed by 3 bases and the J gene end by 7 bases; junction bases not matched to a gene: 10. The germline V gene has CDR1 SGDLS and CDR2 YYNGEE. The CDR3 totals 14 residues. CDR3 region: CASSDNRPGGEQYF. DNA of the CDR3: TGTGCCAGCAGCGACAACAGGCCCGGGGGGGAGCAGTACTTC. The complete variable domain, with remaining parts taken from reference TRBV9 and TRBJ2-7, reads DSGVTQTPKHLITATGQRVTLRCSPRSGDLSVYWYQQSLDQGLQFLIQYYNGEERAKGNILERFSAQQFPDLHSELNLSSLELGDSALYFCASSDNRPGGEQYFGPGTRLTVT.

The chain recombines TRBV30 with TRBJ1-4; D is uncertain. The V gene lost 3 bases and the J gene lost 0 bases, with 8 bases spanning the gap. The CDR3 has 14 amino acids. Germline CDR1 GTSNPN, CDR2 SVGIG (reference sequence). The CDR3 coding sequence is TGTGCCTGGAGCTTCGGTGCAACTAATGAAAAACTGTTTTTT. Translated, it gives CAWSFGATNEKLFF.

The chain couples TRBV13 to TRBJ1-4; possibly TRBD1 for D (5 bases). CDR1 is PRHDT and CDR2 is FYEKMQ in the germline V gene (reference sequence). The CDR3 contains 14 residues. V lost 5 bases and J 2 bases, leaving 9 bases between the germline ends. The CDR3 reads CASSAGFTNEKLFF. CDR3 DNA: TGTGCCAGCAGCGCAGGGTTCACTAATGAAAAACTGTTTTTT.

The rearrangement links TRBV7-2 to TRBJ2-1, with 7 bases aligning to TRBD2. After removal of 5 bases from V and 1 base from J, the junction contained 11 bases not matched to a gene. The CDR3 runs 17 residues. Germline V gene sequence: CDR1 SGHTA, CDR2 FQGNSA. CDR3 DNA: TGTGCCAGCAGCCCTCTTACTAGCGCTGCATCCTACAATGAGCAGTTCTTC. This translates into CASSPLTSAASYNEQFF.

V and J are TRBV5-4 and TRBJ2-1; D gene unclear. CDR3 length: 11 residues. Trimming took 5 bases from V and 6 from J, leaving 6 bases between them. The germline V gene encodes CDR1 SGHNT and CDR2 YYREEE (reference sequence). The CDR3 spells CASSFSNEQFF. CDR3 DNA: TGTGCCAGCAGTTTCTCCAATGAGCAGTTCTTC. The complete variable domain, with remaining parts taken from reference TRBV5-4 and TRBJ2-1, reads ETGVTQSPTHLIKTRGQQVTLRCSSQSGHNTVSWYQQALGQGPQFIFQYYREEENGRGNFPPRFSGLQFPNYSSELNVNALELDDSALYLCASSFSNEQFFGPGTRLTVL.

The chain combines TRBV6-6 with TRBJ1-1, with TRBD1 identical over 8 bases. The CDR3 loop spans 15 amino acids. Per the germline V gene, CDR1 is MNHNY and CDR2 is SVGAGI (reference sequence). V was pared by 10 bases and J by 4 bases, with 14 bases of the junction left unmatched. The CDR3 coding sequence is TGTGCCACCATTCCCCCAGGGGGCATGGGCACTGAAGCTTTCTTT. Translating gives CATIPPGGMGTEAFF.

The chain combines TRBV3-1 (or the pseudogene TRBV3-2) with TRBJ2-7; maybe TRBD2 (6 bases). V lost 1 base and J 7 bases, leaving 20 bases between the germline ends. The CDR3 totals 16 residues. CDR1 is LGHDT, CDR2 YNNKEL, per germline (reference sequence). CDR3 sequence (DNA): TGTGCCAGCAGCCAAGCCCCGGGACTCCCGTCGAGTGAGCAGTACTTC. Protein product: CASSQAPGLPSSEQYF.

This sequence joins TRBV7-3 and TRBJ2-1, with 7 bases fitting TRBD2. The ends lost 1 base at V and 10 bases at J; junction bases unmatched: 1. Germline V lookup: CDR1 SGHTA, CDR2 FQGTGA. The CDR3 is made up of 12 amino acids. The CDR3 DNA is TGTGCCAGCAGCTTAAGAGCGGGGGAGCAGTTCTTC. This codes for CASSLRAGEQFF.

This clone has a handful of counts. The chain employs TRBV6-5 and TRBJ1-3; 7 bases agree with TRBD1. CDR1 is MNHEY and CDR2 is SVGAGI in the germline V gene. This CDR3 region has 16 residues. Trimming at V came to 0 bases and at J to 1 base, leaving 3 bases not matched to a gene. The CDR3 DNA is TGTGCCAGCAGTTACTCGATGACAGGGTCTGGAAACACCATATATTTT. Protein sequence: CASSYSMTGSGNTIYF.

This clone was picked up one time. The chain uses TRBV5-1 and TRBJ1-1; D is perhaps TRBD1 (5 bases). The CDR3 has 15 residues. Trimming took 4 bases from V and 5 from J, leaving 18 bases between them. In germline, CDR1 is SGHRS, CDR2 YFSETQ. CDR3 protein: CASSVGDSAGTEAFF. The CDR3 DNA sequence: TGCGCCAGCAGCGTGGGCGACAGCGCGGGGACTGAAGCTTTCTTT.